This TCR beta chain was identified during a study of spatial heterogeneity in lung cancer (dated by TCRdb to about 2019). Concerning the study at large: Beta-chain transcripts were consistently detected in greater numbers than alpha-chain transcripts, which likely reflected higher beta-chain transcript abundance. In the raw uncorrected reads, each unique combination of TCR and UMI appeared more than ten times on average. In non-small cell lung cancer, the study quantitatively compared TCR alpha and beta repertoires across several tumor regions, matched nontumor lung, and blood. At surgery, both alpha and beta chains were TCR-sequenced in 200 to 250 tumor regions, fewer than 85 matched nontumor lung samples and around 50 PBMC samples. Nonsynonymous mutation counts, determined by whole-exome sequencing of tumor tissue, were related to TCR repertoire features. Points the paper makes about the study in general: Ubiquitous expanded tumor TCRs showed up in blood more often at tumor resection than at routine follow-up. Additional single-cell paired TCR alpha and beta sequencing was considered necessary to confirm, at a functional level, the hypothesis that regional TCRs recognize regional mutations.

Read against the paper, the sample's time point label means: sample taken at primary tumor resection. Whole RNA extracted from tumor and nontumor lung tissue, or from cryopreserved PBMC samples, was used for TCR sequencing without cell sorting. Donors were about 70 patients with early-stage, untreated non-small cell lung cancer from the lung TRACERx cohort. Patients were selected for TCR sequencing only if sufficient RNA was available from at least two tumor regions. This clonotype has ten or more counts. No antigen is known for it. Per-base qualities were not stored, and no clone one base away is much larger. The CDR3 runs 13 amino acids, cysteine and phenylalanine included. Only the CDR3 part of the read is kept: 39 bases, read in frame from the first base. The germline V gene (reference sequence) sets CDR1 to DFQATT and CDR2 to SNEGSKA. Germline trimming amounts to 5 bases on V and 2 bases on J, with 4 as the count of junction bases outside the gene matches.

Libraries came from 5' RACE. Sequencing used a NextSeq 500. To allow correction of PCR and sequencing errors, the TCR library protocol tagged every TCR cDNA molecule with a unique molecular identifier. As for the authors' bioinformatics: TCR identification, UMI-based error correction and CDR3 extraction were performed with Decombinator tools. TCRs above a frequency of 2 per 1,000, corresponding to the top 1% of the tumor frequency distribution, were defined as expanded. Renyi diversity was computed with the R vegan package after each repertoire had been subsampled 100 times to 5,000 TCRs. To build CDR3 similarity networks, amino acid triplet string-kernel similarity was used, and CDR3s were connected when their pairwise similarity was above 0.82. TCRdb itself trimmed the public reads at Q25 with fastp, ran MiXCR and retained productive beta chains. Each CDR3 protein appears once, grouped with its most common genes and DNA. The V and J calls here are based on TCRdb, not the publication. This sample holds tens of thousands of distinct CDR3 sequences; 4.6% were observed only once. The ten largest account for around 7.4% of the sample.

The V and J segments used are TRBV20-1 and TRBJ2-7, with TRBD1 matching 9 junction bases. The sample in question was PBMCs, obtained at surgery. The source of this sequence is a male donor with early-stage non-small cell lung cancer. Here the CDR3 is given as CSAHRTGAYEQYF. DNA sequence: TGCAGTGCTCATCGGACAGGGGCCTACGAGCAGTACTTC.